This T cell receptor (beta chain) was recorded in a study of blood T cell repertoires in COVID-19. Looking at the study overall: Some COVID-19 samples were acute and others convalescent; all came from the United States, Italy and Spain. In each case, the material was cDNA or gDNA derived from T cells, B-cell-depleted T cells, or PBMCs.

In the source study's methods: Amplification of reference gene primers provided the estimated nucleated cell counts. Here immunoSEQ multiplex PCR was the method, and the copy in TCRdb shows in-frame clones only, minus some. The V and J calls and clone size come from that table; D and trimming were worked out from the DNA. Of around 150,000 clones listed, 70% to 80% were seen once; the top ten hold 7% to 10%. Germline V gene lookup returns CDR1 LNHDA and CDR2 SQIVND (reference sequence). V gave up 7 bases and J gave up 5 bases, with 20 bases separating them. CDR3 length: 15 amino acids. This chain uses TRBV19 with TRBJ2-5; no clear D. The sequence derives from a man aged 55 to 70 with acute or convalescent COVID-19. Specimen: peripheral blood. As DNA, the CDR3 is TGTGCCAGTAACCCACAGCCGACCGTCCGGGAGACCCAGTACTTC. It is translated as CASNPQPTVRETQYF. The variable domain in full, with the rest retrieved from reference TRBV19 and TRBJ2-5, is DGGITQSPKYLFRKEGQNVTLSCEQNLNHDAMYWYRQDPGQGLRLIYYSQIVNDFQKGDIAEGYSVSREKKESFPLTVTSAQKNPTAFYLCASNPQPTVRETQYFGPGTRLLVL.